The next 3 T cell receptor beta chains were all read from a single sample in a study of T cell changes during pregnancy in multiple sclerosis. Assay used: immunoSEQ multiplex PCR; TCRdb lists only in-frame clones, some missing. The sample has over 3,500 clones; about nine tenths are singletons. The source material was CD8+ T cells from peripheral blood mononuclear cells, sampled in the first trimester of pregnancy. These receptors came from a female donor in good health, enrolled as a control in a pregnancy study.

The chain uses TRBV5-5 and TRBJ2-1; D is unclear. This CDR3 has 13 residues. The V end was cut by 3 bases, the J end by 2 bases, with 6 bases between. Germline CDR1 is SGHKS and CDR2 is YYEKEE (reference sequence). The CDR3 spells CASSSLAYNEQFF. The CDR3 nucleotides are TGTGCCAGCAGCTCCTTAGCCTACAATGAGCAGTTCTTC.

The J gene is TRBJ2-7, the V gene TRBV30; TRBD1 agrees at 7 bases. Germline-derived CDR1 and CDR2 are GTSNPN and SVGIG (reference sequence). CDR3 length equals 16 residues. With V trimmed by 2 bases and J by 5 bases, 15 bases remained unmatched. CDR3 coding DNA: TGTGCCTGGAGTCTTGACCCTGGACAGGTTCACCACGAGCAGTACTTC. It specifies CAWSLDPGQVHHEQYF.

The rearrangement links TRBV19 to TRBJ1-4; tentative D call: TRBD1 (6 bases). V dropped 7 bases and J dropped 2 bases, with 20 bases sitting between them. This CDR3 is 17 amino acids long. CDR1 LNHDA and CDR2 SQIVND come from the germline V gene (reference sequence). The CDR3 here is CASTPQGHGLTNEKLFF. CDR3 in DNA: TGTGCCAGTACCCCACAGGGACATGGCTTGACTAATGAAAAACTGTTTTTT.